The clone carrying this T cell receptor beta chain was detected a few times. This sample is part of a study of blood T cells in healthy people across ages. CDR3 length: 16 amino acids. Trimming took off 3 bases at V and 6 bases at J, with 19 bases between the two ends. CDR1 and CDR2 (germline): KGHSH, LQKENI. The use of a sample-barcoded 5' primer and a J-beta primer mix characterized a second PCR of 7 to 11 cycles. MiXCR, applied by TCRdb to the 5' RACE reads, yields one record per CDR3 protein. The sample gives more than 750,000 distinct CDR3 sequences, just under 30% of which show up once; roughly 10% is in the top ten. This sample was shared with a second study, whose subject was T cells of mothers and their children. In that study: For each mother, over 8 million TCR beta CDR3 reads were obtained, and for each child, some 3.1 million.

The TCR sequence derives from a woman in her thirties or forties in good health. The rearrangement uses TRBV18 and TRBJ2-3, with D possibly called TRBD1 or TRBD2 (5 bases each). Sample: blood. CDR3 DNA sequence: TGTGCCAGCTCACCCCCGGGGCTCGCGAAAGCTGATACGCAGTATTTT. It is translated as CASSPPGLAKADTQYF. The whole variable domain, filled in from reference TRBV18 and TRBJ2-3, reads NAGVMQNPRHLVRRRGQEARLRCSPMKGHSHVYWYRQLPEEGLKFMVYLQKENIIDESGMPKERFSAEFPKEGPSILRIQQVVRGDSAAYFCASSPPGLAKADTQYFGPGTRLTVL.